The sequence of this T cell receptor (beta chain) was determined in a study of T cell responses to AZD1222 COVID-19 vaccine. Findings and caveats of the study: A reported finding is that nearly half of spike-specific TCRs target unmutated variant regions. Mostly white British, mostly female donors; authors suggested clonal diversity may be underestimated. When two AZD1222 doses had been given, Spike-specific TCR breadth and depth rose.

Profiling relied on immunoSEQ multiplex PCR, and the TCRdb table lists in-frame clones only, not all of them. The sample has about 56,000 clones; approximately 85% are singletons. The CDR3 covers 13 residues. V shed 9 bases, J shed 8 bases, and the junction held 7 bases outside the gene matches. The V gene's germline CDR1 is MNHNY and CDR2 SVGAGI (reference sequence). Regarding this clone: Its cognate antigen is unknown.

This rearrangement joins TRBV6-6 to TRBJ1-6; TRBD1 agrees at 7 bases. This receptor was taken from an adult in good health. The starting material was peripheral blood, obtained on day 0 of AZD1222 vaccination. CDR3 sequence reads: CASTRDSHSPLHF. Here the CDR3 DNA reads TGTGCCAGTACCCGGGACAGTCATTCACCCCTCCACTTT.